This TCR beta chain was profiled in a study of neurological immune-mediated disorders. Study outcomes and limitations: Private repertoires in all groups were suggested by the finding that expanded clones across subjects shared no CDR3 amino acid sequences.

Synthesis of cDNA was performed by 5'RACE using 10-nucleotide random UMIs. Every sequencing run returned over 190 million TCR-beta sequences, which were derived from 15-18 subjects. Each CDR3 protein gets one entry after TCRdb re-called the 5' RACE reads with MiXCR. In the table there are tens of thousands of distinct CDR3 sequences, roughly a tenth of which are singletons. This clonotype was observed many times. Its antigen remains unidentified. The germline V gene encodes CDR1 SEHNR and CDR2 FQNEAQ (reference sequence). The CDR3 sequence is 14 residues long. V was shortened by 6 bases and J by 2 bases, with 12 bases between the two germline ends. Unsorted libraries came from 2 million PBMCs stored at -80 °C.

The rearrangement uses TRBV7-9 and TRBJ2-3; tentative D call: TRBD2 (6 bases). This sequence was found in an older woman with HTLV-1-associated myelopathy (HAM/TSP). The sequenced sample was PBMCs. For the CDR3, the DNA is TGTGCCAGCAGAATAGCGGAGGCCACAGATACGCAGTATTTT. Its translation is CASRIAEATDTQYF.